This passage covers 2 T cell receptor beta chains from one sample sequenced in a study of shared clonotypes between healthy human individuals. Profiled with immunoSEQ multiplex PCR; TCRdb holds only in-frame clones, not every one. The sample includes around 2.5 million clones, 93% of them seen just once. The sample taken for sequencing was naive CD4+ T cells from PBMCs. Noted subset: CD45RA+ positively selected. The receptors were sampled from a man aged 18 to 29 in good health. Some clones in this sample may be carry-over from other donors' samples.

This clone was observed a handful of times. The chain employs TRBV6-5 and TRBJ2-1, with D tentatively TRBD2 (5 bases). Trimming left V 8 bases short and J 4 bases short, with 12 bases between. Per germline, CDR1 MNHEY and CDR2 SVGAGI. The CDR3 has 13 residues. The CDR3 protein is CASALTRYNEQFF. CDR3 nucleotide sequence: TGTGCCAGCGCCCTAACTAGGTACAATGAGCAGTTCTTC.

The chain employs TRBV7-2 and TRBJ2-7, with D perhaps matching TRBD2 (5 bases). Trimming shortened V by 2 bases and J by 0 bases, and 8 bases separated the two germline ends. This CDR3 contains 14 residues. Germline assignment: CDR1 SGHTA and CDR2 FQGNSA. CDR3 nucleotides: TGTGCCAGCAGCTTACGGGGAAACTCCTACGAGCAGTACTTC. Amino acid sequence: CASSLRGNSYEQYF.